The source of this TCR beta chain is a study of graft-versus-host responses after intestinal transplantation. Study-level background: Transplantation in recipients was multivisceral, liver-intestinal, or isolated intestinal. All of the recipients had induction that used anti-thymocyte globulin, then tacrolimus and steroids for roughly three years.

TCRdb's copy holds only in-frame clones and misses some; the assay was immunoSEQ multiplex PCR. The sample records 100,000 or so clones, approximately 90% being singletons. The germline gives CDR1 LGHNA, CDR2 YSLEER. The CDR3 totals 12 residues. Trimming removed 11 bases at V and 13 bases at J, with 18 bases between. A few counts support this clone. Antigen specificity is unknown. The TCR originated in a human donor who received an intestinal transplant. The source material was unstimulated CD4+ T cells sorted from spleen or lymph node cells, sampled before intestinal transplant. This chain links TRBV4-3 with TRBJ1-6, with D uncertain. CDR3 in amino acids: CAPLPRELPLHF. The CDR3 bases are TGCGCCCCCCTCCCAAGGGAGCTGCCCCTCCACTTT.